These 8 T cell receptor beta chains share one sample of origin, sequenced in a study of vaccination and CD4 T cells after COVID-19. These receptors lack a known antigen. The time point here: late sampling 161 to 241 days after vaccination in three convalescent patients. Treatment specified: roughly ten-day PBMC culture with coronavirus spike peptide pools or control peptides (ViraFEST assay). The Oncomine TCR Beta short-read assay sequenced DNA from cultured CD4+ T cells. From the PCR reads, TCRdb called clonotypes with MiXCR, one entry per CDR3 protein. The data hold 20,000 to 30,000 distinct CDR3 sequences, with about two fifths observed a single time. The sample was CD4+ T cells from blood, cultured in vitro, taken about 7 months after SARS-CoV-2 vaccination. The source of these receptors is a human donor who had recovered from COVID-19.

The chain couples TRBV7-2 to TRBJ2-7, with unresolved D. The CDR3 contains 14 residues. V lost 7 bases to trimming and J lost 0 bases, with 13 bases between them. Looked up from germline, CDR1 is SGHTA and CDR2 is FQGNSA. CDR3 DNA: TGTGCCAGCACCACCGACATACGCTCCTACGAGCAGTACTTC. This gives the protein CASTTDIRSYEQYF.

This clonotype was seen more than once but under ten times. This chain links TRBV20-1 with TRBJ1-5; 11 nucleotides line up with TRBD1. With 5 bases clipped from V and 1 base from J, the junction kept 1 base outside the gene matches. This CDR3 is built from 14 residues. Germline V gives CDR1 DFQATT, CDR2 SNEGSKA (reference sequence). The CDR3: CSAWDRGSNQPQHF. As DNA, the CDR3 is TGCAGTGCTTGGGACAGGGGGAGCAATCAGCCCCAGCATTTT.

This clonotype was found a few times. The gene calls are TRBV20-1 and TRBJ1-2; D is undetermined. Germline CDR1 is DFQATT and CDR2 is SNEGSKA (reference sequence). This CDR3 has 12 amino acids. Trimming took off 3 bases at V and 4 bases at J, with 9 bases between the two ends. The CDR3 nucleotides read TGCAGTGCTAGGGGCAGCTCCTATGGCTACACCTTC. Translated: CSARGSSYGYTF.

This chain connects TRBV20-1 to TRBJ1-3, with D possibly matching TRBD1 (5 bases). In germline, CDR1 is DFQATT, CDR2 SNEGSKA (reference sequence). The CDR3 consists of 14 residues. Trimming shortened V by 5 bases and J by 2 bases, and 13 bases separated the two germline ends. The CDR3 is CSAPERGAGNTIYF. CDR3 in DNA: TGCAGTGCTCCCGAGCGGGGGGCTGGAAACACCATATATTTT.

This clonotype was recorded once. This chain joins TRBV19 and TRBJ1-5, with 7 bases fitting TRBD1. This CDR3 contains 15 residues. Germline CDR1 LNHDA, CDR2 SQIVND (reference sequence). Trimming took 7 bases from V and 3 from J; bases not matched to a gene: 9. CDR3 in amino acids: CASNNDRVDNQPQHF. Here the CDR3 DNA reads TGTGCCAGTAATAATGACAGGGTTGACAATCAGCCCCAGCATTTT.

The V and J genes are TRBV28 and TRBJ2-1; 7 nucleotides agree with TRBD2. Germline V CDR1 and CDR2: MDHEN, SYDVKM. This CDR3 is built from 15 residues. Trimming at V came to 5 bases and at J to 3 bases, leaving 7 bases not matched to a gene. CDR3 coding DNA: TGTGCCAGCAGTCCCCCTAGCGGAAACTACAATGAGCAGTTCTTC. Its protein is CASSPPSGNYNEQFF.

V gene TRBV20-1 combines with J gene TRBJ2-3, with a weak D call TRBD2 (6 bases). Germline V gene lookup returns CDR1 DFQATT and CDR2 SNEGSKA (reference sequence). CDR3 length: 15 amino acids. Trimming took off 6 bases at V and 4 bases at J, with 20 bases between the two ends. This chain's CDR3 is CSAPSTREGADTQYF. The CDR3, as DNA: TGCAGTGCCCCTTCGACGCGGGAAGGGGCAGATACGCAGTATTTT.

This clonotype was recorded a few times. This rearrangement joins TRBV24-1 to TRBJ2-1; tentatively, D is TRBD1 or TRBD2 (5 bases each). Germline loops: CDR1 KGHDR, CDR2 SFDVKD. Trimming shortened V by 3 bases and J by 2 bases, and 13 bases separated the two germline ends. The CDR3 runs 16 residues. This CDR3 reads CATSDTGTAAYNEQFF. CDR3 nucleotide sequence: TGTGCCACCAGTGATACGGGGACGGCCGCCTACAATGAGCAGTTCTTC.